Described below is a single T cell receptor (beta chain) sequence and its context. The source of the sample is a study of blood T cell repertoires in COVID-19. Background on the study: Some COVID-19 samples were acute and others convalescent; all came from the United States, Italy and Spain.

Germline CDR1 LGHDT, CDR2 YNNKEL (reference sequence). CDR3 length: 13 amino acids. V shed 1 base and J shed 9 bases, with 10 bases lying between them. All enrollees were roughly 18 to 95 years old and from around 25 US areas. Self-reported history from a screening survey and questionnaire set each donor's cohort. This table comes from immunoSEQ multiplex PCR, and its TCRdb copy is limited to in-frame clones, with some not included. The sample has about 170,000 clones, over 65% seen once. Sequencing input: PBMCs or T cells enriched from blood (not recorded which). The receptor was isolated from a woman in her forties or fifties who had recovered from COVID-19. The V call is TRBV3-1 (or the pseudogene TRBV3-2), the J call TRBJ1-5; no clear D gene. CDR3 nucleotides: TGTGCCAGCAGCCAAGGACCCGAGCGGCCCCAGCATTTT. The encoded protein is CASSQGPERPQHF.